A single sample is the source of the 9 T cell receptor beta chains below, sequenced in a study of cytomegalovirus exposure and HLA in healthy donors. Vbeta (60) and Jbeta (13) primers were used in the PCR. The method was immunoSEQ multiplex PCR; TCRdb's version includes in-frame clones alone and lacks a portion of them. Here the sample spans 100,000 or so clones, roughly three quarters being singletons. The sample consisted of PBMCs. These receptors were taken from a man between 35 and 55 years old in good health and CMV-seropositive.

The rearrangement joins TRBV11-2 to TRBJ2-5; no clear D. The closer fit of TRBJ2-7 to the DNA end suggests the J call may be wrong. The CDR3 is 11 residues long. Germline values: CDR1 SGHAT, CDR2 FQNNGV. The CDR3 spells CASSQAYEQYF. CDR3 nucleotides: TGTGCCAGCAGCCAAGCCTACGAGCAGTACTTC.

This clone came up a few times. The rearrangement links TRBV30 to TRBJ1-5; D may be TRBD1 (5 bases). This CDR3 is built from 14 residues. Trimming shortened V by 0 bases and J by 6 bases, and 12 bases separated the two germline ends. Germline V gene data show CDR1 as GTSNPN and CDR2 as SVGIG (reference sequence). CDR3 sequence reads: CAWSVGGAGQPQHF. Written as DNA, the CDR3 is TGTGCCTGGAGTGTAGGAGGGGCGGGTCAGCCCCAGCATTTT.

The chain is built from TRBV2 and TRBJ2-1; 10 bases are a match to TRBD2. The J segment lost 4 bases and the V segment lost 5 bases, leaving 5 bases of the junction unmatched. There are 15 residues in the CDR3. CDR1 and CDR2 from the germline V gene are SNHLY and FYNNEI. DNA for the CDR3: TGTGCCAGCAGTTTAGCGGGAGGCCGTTACAATGAGCAGTTCTTC. Its protein is CASSLAGGRYNEQFF.

The chain is built from TRBV5-1 and TRBJ2-5, with 11 nucleotides matching TRBD2. Unmatched junction bases numbered 6, after V lost 2 bases and J lost 0 bases. This CDR3 has 17 residues. Germline CDR1 and CDR2: SGHRS and YFSETQ. CDR3 sequence: CASSFQIAGGYQETQYF. CDR3 coding DNA: TGCGCCAGCAGCTTCCAAATAGCGGGAGGGTACCAAGAGACCCAGTACTTC.

The rearrangement uses TRBV29-1 and TRBJ1-1, with 9 bases aligning to TRBD1. There are 15 residues in the CDR3. Germline V CDR1 and CDR2: SQVTM, ANQGSEA. V shed 3 bases, J shed 1 base, and the junction held 6 bases outside the gene matches. The CDR3 nucleotides read TGCAGCGTTGATAGGTGGGGACAGGGGAACACTGAAGCTTTCTTT. Its translation: CSVDRWGQGNTEAFF.

V is TRBV5-1 and J is TRBJ2-5, with D perhaps TRBD2 (6 bases). The germline V gene encodes CDR1 SGHRS and CDR2 YFSETQ. This CDR3 has 15 residues. Trimming took off 1 base at V and 4 bases at J, with 14 bases between the two ends. CDR3: CASSLKEGTGETQYF. CDR3 DNA: TGCGCCAGCAGCTTGAAGGAGGGGACCGGAGAGACCCAGTACTTC.

V gene TRBV19 combines with J gene TRBJ2-7, with 10 positions matching TRBD1. CDR3 size: 16 residues. The V gene's germline CDR1 is LNHDA and CDR2 SQIVND (reference sequence). The J segment lost 0 bases and the V segment lost 7 bases, leaving 9 bases of the junction unmatched. This CDR3 reads CASTPRGTGDSYEQYF. In nucleotides, the CDR3 is TGTGCCAGTACCCCCAGGGGGACAGGGGACTCCTACGAGCAGTACTTC.

This sequence joins TRBV7-6 and TRBJ2-2; 9 bases are shared with TRBD2. J was trimmed by 8 bases and V by 6 bases; bases with no gene match: 7. This CDR3 is 14 amino acids long. Germline CDR1 SGHVS, CDR2 FNYEAQ. The DNA of the CDR3 is TGTGCCAGCAGTCGCGCGGGAGGGTCTGGGGAGCTGTTTTTT. Translation: CASSRAGGSGELFF.

The chain employs TRBV9 and TRBJ1-2; no definite D call. Between the trimmed V and J ends, which lost 2 bases and 0 bases, there was a span of 8 bases. The germline V gene encodes CDR1 SGDLS and CDR2 YYNGEE. The length of the CDR3 is 14 residues. DNA for the CDR3: TGTGCCAGCAGCGTTGGCACCTCTAACTATGGCTACACCTTC. As protein: CASSVGTSNYGYTF.